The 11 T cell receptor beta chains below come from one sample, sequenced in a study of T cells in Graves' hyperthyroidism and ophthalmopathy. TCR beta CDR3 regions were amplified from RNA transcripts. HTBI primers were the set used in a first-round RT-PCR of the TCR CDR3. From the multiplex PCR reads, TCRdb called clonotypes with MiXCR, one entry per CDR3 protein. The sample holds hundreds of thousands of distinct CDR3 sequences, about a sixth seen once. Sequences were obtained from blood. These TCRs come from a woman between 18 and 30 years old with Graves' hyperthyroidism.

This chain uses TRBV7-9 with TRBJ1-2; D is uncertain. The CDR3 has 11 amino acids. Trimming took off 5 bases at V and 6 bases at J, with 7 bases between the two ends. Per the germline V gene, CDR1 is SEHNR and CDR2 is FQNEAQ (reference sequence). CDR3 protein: CASSPRDGYTF. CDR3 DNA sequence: TGTGCCAGCAGCCCTCGGGATGGCTACACCTTC.

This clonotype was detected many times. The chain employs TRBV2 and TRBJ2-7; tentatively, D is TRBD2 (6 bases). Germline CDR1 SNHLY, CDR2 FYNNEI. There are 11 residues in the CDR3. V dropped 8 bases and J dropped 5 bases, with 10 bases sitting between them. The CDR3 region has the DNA TGTGCCAGCCGGGGCGGGGACGAGCAGTACTTC. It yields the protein CASRGGDEQYF.

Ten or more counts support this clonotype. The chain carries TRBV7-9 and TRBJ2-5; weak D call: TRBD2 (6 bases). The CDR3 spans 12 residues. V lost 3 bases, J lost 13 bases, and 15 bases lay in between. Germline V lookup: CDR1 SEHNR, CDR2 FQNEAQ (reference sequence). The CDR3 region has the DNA TGTGCCAGCAGCTTGGATTTCGGGACTGTGTACTTC. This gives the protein CASSLDFGTVYF.

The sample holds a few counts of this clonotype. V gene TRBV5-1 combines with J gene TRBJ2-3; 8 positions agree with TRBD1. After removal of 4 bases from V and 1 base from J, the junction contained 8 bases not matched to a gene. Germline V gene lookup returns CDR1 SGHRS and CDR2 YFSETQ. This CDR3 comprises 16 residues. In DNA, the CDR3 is TGCGCCAGCAGCGTGGCTCGGGGACAGGGCACAGATACGCAGTATTTT. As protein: CASSVARGQGTDTQYF.

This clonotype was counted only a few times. The CDR3 region is CASREGIAWDNEQFF. CDR3 DNA sequence: TGTGCCAGCAGAGAGGGGATTGCGTGGGACAATGAGCAGTTCTTC. V gene TRBV11-2 combines with J gene TRBJ2-1; the D call may be TRBD1 or TRBD2 (5 bases each). This CDR3 is 15 amino acids long. Germline V gene lookup returns CDR1 SGHAT and CDR2 FQNNGV. V was pared by 6 bases and J by 5 bases, with 17 bases between.

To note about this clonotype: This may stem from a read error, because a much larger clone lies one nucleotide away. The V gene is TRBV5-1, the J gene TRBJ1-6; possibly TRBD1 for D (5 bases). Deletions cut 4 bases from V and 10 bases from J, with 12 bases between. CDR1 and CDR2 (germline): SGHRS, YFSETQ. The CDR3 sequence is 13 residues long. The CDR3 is CASSGARGSPLHF. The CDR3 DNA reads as TGCGCCAGCAGCGGGGCCCGTGGATCACCCCTCCACTTT.

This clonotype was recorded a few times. The CDR3: CASSLSPLKGTYNSPLHF. In DNA, the CDR3 is TGTGCCAGCTCACTCAGTCCACTAAAGGGGACTTATAATTCACCCCTCCACTTT. The chain carries TRBV18 and TRBJ1-6; a weak D match, TRBD1 (5 bases). Germline-derived CDR1 and CDR2 are KGHSH and LQKENI. V lost 4 bases, J lost 4 bases, and 20 bases lay in between. The CDR3 contains 18 residues.

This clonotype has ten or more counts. The CDR3: CASGFRDRGTDTQYF. CDR3 coding DNA: TGTGCTAGTGGTTTTCGGGACAGGGGCACAGATACGCAGTATTTT. The genes are TRBV12-5 and TRBJ2-3; TRBD1 agrees at 9 bases. J lost 1 base, V lost 3 bases, and 2 bases had no gene match. This CDR3 region has 15 residues. CDR1 is LGHNT and CDR2 is FRNRAP in the germline V gene.

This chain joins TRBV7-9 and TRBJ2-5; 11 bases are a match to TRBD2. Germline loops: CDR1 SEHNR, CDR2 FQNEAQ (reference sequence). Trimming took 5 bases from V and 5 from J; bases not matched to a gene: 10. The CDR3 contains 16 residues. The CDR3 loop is CASSVLAGVQGETQYF. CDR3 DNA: TGTGCCAGCAGCGTACTAGCGGGGGTTCAGGGTGAGACCCAGTACTTC. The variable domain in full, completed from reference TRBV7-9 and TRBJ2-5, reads DTGVSQNPRHKITKRGQNVTFRCDPISEHNRLYWYRQTLGQGPEFLTYFQNEAQLEKSRLLSDRFSAERPKGSFSTLEIQRTEQGDSAMYLCASSVLAGVQGETQYFGPGTRLLVL.

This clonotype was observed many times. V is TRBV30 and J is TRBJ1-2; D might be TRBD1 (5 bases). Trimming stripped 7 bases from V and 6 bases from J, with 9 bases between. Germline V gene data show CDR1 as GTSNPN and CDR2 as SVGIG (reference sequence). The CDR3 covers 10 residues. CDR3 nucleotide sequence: TGTGCCTCTTCCAGGGATGGCTACACCTTC. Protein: CASSRDGYTF.

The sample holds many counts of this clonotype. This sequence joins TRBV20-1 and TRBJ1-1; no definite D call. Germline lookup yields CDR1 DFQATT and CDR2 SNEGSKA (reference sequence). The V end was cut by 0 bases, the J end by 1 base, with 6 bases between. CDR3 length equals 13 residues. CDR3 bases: TGCAGTGCTAGAGATCCCAGGAACACTGAAGCTTTCTTT. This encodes CSARDPRNTEAFF.